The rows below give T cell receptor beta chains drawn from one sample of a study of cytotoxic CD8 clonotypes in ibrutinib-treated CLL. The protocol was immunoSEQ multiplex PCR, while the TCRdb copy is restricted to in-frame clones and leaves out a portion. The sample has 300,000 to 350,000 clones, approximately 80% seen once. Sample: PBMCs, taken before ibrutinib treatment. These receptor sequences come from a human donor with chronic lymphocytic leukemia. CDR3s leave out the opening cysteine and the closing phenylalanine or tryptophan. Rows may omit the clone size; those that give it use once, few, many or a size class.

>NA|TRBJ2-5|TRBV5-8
ASSPMDRAETQY
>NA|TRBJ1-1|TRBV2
ASSGRETEAF
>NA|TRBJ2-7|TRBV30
ALRLADPYEQY
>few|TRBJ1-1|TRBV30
AWITGYTEAF
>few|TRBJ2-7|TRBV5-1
ASSIGTGPYEQY
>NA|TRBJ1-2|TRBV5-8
ASSLPGGDTNYGYT
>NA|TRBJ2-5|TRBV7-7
ASSQGRETQY
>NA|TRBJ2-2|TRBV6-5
ASSAFDRITGELF
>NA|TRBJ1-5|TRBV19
ASSIEGARRNQPQH
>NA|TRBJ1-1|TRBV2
ASRKGGRNTEAF
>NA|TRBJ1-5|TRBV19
ASSTRTGSNQPQH
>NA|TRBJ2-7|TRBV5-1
ASSLEASSYEQY
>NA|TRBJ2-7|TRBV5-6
ASSLRVLAGDVEQY
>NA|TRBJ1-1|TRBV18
ASSWTEHTEAF
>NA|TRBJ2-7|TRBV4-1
ASSQGVDSGTLGEQY
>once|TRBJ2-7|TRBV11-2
ASSLDHRESEQY
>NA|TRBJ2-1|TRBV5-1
ASSALAGSYNEQF
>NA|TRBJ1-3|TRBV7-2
ASSELLVGASGNTIY
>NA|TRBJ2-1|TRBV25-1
ASGSTGKGNEQF
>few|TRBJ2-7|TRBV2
ASSEFVYEQY
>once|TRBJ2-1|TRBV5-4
ASSFERESSYNEQF
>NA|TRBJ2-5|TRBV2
ASSRIGVETQY
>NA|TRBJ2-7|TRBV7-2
ASSLEGRWASSSYEQY
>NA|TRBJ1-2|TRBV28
ASSSGRGFYGYT
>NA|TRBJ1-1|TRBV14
ASRRIQGMTEAF
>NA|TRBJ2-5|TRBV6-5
ASRLGTVQETQY
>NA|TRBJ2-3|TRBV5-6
ASSAPGVGADTQY
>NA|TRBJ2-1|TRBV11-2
ASSSIGAGGAGVYRF
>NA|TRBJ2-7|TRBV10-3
AISLTTYEQY
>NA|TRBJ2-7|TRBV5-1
ASSLRPGLAGYEQY
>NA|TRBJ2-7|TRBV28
ASSLGTTYEQY
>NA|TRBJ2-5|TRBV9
ASSAGLAGRYSYQETQY
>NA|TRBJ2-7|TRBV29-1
SVTGGAWYEQY
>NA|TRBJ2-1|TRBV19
ASSQDRGRNEQF
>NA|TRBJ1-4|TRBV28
ASSLWAGRTNEKLF
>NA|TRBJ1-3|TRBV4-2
ASSQEGEGVKH
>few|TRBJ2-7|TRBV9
ASSVAPSGSYEQY
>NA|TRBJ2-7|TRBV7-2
ASSSTQGSSYEQY
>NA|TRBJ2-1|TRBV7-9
ASSLVGPLGEQF
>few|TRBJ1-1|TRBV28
ASSLLTYEGAF
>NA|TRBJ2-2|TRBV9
ATGDRGTNTGELF
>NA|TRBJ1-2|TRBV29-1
SCGTNQGYGYT